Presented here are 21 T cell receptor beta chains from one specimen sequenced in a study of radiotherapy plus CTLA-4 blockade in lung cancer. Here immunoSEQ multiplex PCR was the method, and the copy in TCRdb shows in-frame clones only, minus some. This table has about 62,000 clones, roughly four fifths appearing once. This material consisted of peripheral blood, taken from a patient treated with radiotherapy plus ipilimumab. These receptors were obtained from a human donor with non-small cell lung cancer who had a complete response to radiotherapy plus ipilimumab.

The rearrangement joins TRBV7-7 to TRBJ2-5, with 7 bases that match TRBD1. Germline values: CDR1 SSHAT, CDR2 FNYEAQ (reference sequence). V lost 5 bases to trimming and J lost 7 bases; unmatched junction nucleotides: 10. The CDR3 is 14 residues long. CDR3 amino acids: CASSPGTDAWTQYF. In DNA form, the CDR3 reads TGTGCCAGCAGCCCGGGGACAGACGCCTGGACCCAGTACTTC.

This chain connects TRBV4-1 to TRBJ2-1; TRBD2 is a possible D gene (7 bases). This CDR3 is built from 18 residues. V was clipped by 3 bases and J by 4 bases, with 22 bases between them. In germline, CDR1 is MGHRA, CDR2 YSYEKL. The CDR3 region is CASSQKGFGGRSYNEQFF. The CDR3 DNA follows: TGCGCCAGCAGCCAGAAGGGGTTCGGGGGGCGGAGTTACAATGAGCAGTTCTTC.

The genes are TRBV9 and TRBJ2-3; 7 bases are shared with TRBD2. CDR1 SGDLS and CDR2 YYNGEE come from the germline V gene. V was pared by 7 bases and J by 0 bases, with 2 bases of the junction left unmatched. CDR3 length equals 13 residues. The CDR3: CASSSGSTDTQYF. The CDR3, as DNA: TGTGCCAGCTCTAGCGGAAGCACAGATACGCAGTATTTT. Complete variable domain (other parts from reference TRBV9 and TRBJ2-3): DSGVTQTPKHLITATGQRVTLRCSPRSGDLSVYWYQQSLDQGLQFLIQYYNGEERAKGNILERFSAQQFPDLHSELNLSSLELGDSALYFCASSSGSTDTQYFGPGTRLTVL.

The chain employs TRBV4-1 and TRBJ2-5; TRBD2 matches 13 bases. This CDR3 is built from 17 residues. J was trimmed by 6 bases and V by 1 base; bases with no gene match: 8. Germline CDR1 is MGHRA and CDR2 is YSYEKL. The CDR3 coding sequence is TGCGCCAGCAGCCAAGTCGGACTAGCGGGAGCGCGGAAGACCCAGTACTTC. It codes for CASSQVGLAGARKTQYF.

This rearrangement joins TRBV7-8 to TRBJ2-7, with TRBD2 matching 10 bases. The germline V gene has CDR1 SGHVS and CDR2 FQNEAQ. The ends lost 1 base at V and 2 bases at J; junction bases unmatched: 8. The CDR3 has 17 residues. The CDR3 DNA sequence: TGTGCCAGCAGCTTAGTAGCTAGCGGGAGCTTCACCTACGAGCAGTACTTC. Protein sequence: CASSLVASGSFTYEQYF.

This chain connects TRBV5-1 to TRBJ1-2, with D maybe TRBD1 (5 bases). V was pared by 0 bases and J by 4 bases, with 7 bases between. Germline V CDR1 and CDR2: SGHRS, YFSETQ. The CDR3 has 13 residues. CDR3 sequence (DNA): TGCGCCAGCAGCTTGGACAGGTCCTATGGCTACACCTTC. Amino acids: CASSLDRSYGYTF.

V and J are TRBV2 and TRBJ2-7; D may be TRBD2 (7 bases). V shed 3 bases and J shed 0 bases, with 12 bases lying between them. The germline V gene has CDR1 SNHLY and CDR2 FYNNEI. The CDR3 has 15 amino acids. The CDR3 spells CASSERGRSSYEQYF. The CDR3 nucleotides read TGTGCCAGCAGTGAGCGGGGGCGATCCTCCTACGAGCAGTACTTC.

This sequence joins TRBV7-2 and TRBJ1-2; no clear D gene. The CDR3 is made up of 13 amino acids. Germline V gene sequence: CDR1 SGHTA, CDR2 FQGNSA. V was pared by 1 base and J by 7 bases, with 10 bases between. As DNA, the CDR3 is TGTGCCAGCAGCTTAGTCACAGAACGTGGCTACACCTTC. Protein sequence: CASSLVTERGYTF.

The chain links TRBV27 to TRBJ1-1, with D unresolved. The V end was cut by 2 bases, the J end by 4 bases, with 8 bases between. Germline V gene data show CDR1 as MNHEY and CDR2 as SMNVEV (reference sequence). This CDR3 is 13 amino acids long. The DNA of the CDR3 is TGTGCCAGCAGTTTAACGGAGCGCACTGAAGCTTTCTTT. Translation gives CASSLTERTEAFF.

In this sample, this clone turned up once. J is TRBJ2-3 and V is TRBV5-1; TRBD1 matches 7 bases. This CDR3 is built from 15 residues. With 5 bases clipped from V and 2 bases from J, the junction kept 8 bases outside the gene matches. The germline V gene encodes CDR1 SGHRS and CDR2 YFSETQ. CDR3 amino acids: CASSPRTGPTDTQYF. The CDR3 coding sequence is TGCGCCAGCAGTCCCCGGACAGGACCCACAGATACGCAGTATTTT.

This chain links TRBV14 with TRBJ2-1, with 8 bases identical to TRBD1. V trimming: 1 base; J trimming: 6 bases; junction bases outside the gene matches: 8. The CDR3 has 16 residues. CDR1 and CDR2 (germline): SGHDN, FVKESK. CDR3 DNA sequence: TGTGCCAGCAGCCAAGGGGGGCAGGGGGCAGGCAATGAGCAGTTCTTC. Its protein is CASSQGGQGAGNEQFF.

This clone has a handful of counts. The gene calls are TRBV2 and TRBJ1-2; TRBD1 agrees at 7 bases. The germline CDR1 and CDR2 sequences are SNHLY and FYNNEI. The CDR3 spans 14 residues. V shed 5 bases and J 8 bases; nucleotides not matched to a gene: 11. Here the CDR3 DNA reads TGTGCCAGCAGTTTATTGGGGACAGACGTGGGCTACACCTTC. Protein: CASSLLGTDVGYTF.

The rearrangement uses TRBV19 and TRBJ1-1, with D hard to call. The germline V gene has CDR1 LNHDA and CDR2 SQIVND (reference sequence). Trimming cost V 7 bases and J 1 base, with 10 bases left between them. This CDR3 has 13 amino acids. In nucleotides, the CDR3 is TGTGCCAGTAACGCCCGGGAGAACACTGAAGCTTTCTTT. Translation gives CASNARENTEAFF.

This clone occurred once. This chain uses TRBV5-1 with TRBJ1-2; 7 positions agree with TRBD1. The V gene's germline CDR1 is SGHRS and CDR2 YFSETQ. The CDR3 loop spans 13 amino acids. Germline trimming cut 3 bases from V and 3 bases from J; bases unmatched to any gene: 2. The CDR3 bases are TGCGCCAGCAGCTGGACAGGAGACTATGGCTACACCTTC. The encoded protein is CASSWTGDYGYTF. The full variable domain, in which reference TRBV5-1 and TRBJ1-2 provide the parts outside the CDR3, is KAGVTQTPRYLIKTRGQQVTLSCSPISGHRSVSWYQQTPGQGLQFLFEYFSETQRNKGNFPGRFSGRQFSNSRSEMNVSTLELGDSALYLCASSWTGDYGYTFGSGTRLTVV.

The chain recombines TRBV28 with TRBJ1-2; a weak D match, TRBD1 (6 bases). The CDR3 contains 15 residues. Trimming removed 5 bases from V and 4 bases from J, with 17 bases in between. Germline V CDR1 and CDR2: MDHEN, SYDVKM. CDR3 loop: CASSNTGRQGYGYTF. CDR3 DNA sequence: TGTGCCAGCAGTAACACAGGGCGTCAGGGCTATGGCTACACCTTC.

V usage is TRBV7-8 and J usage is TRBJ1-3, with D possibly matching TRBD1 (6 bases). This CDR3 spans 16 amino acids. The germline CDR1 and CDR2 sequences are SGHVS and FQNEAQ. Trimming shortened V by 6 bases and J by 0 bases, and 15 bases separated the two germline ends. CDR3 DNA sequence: TGTGCCAGCAGGGACACAGGGCGTTACTCTGGAAACACCATATATTTT. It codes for CASRDTGRYSGNTIYF.

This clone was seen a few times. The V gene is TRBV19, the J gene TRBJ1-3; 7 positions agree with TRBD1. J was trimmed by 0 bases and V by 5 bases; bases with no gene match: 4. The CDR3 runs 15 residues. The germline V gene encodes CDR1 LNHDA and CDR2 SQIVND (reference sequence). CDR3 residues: CASSSQGISGNTIYF. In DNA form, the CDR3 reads TGTGCCAGTAGTTCACAGGGGATCTCTGGAAACACCATATATTTT. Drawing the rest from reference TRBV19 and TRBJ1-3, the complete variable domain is DGGITQSPKYLFRKEGQNVTLSCEQNLNHDAMYWYRQDPGQGLRLIYYSQIVNDFQKGDIAEGYSVSREKKESFPLTVTSAQKNPTAFYLCASSSQGISGNTIYFGEGSWLTVV.

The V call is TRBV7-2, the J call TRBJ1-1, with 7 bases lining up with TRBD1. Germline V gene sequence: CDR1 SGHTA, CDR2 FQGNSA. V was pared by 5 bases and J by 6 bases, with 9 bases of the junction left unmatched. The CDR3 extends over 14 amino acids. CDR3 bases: TGTGCCAGCAGCCCCGGGAGGGGGCTAGCTGAAGCTTTCTTT. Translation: CASSPGRGLAEAFF.

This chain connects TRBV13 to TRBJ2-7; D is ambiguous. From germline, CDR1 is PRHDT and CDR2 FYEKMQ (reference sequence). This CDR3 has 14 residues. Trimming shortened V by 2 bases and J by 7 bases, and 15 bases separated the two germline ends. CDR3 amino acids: CASSLKAVLLEQYF. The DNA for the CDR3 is TGTGCCAGCAGCTTAAAAGCTGTTTTACTTGAGCAGTACTTC.

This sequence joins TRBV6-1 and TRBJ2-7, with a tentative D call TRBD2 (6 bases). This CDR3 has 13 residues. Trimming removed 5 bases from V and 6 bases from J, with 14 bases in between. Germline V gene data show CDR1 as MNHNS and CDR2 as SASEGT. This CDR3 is CASSSEDYSEQYF. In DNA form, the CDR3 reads TGTGCCAGCAGTTCGGAGGACTATAGCGAGCAGTACTTC.

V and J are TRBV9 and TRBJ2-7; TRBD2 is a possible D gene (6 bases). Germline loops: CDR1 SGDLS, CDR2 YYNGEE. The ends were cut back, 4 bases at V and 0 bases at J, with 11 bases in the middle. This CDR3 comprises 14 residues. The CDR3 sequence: CASSRDWDSYEQYF. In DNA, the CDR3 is TGTGCCAGCAGCCGGGACTGGGACTCCTACGAGCAGTACTTC.